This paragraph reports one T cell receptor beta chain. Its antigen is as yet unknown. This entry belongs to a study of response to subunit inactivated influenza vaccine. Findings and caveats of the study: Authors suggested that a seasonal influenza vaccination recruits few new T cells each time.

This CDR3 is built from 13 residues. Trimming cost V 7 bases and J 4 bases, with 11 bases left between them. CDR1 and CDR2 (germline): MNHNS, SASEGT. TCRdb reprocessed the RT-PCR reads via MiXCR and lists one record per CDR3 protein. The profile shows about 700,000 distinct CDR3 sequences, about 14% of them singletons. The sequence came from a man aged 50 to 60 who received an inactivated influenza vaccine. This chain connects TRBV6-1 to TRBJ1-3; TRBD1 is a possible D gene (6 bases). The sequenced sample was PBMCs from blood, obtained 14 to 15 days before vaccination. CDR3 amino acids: CASTGDAGNTIYF. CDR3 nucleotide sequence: TGTGCCAGCACAGGGGACGCCGGAAACACCATATATTTT.